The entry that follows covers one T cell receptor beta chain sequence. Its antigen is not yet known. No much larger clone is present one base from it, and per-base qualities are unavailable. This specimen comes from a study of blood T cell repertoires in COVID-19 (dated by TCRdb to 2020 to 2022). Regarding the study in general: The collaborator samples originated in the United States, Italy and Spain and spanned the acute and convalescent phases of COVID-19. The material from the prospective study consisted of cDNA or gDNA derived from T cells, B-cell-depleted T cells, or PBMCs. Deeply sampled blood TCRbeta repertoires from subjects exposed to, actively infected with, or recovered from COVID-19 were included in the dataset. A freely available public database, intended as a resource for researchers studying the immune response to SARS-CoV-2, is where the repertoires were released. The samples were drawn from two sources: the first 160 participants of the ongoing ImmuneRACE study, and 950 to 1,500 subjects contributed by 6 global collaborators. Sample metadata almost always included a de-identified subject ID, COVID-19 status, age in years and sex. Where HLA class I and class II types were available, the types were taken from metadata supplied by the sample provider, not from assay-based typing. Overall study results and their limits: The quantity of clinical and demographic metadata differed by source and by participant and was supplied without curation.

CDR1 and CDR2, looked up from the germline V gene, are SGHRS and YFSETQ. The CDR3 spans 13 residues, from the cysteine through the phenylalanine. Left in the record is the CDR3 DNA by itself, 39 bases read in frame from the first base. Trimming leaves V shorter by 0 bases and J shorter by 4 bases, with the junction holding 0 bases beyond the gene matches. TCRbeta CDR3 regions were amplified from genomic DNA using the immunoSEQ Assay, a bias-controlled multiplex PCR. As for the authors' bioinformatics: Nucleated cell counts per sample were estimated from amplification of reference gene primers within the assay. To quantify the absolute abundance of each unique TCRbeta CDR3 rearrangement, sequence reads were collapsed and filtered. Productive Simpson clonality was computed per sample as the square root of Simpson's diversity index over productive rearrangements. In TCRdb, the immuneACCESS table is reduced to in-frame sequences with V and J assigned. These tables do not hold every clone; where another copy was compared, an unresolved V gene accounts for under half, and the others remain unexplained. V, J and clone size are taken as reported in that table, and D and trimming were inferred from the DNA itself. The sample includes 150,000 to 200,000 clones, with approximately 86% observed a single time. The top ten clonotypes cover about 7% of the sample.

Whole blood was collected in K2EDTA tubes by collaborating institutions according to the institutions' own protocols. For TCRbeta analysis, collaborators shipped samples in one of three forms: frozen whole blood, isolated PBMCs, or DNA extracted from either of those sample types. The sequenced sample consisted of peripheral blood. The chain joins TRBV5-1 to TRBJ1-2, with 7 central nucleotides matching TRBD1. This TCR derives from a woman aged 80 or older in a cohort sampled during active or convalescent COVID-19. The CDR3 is CASSLGDSYGYTF. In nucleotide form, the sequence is TGCGCCAGCAGCTTGGGGGACAGCTATGGCTACACCTTC.